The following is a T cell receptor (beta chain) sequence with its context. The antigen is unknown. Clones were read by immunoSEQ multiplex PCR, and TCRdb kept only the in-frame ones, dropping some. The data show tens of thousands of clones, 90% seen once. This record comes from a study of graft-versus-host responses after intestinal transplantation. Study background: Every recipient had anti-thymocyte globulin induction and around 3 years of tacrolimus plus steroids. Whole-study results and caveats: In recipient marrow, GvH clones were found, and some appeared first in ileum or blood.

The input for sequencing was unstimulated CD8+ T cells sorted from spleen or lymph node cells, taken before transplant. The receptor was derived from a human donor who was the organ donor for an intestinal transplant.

CDR3 in amino acids: CASSPQGKGAIPYEQYV. In DNA form, the CDR3 reads TGTGCCAGCAGCCCCCAGGGAAAGGGGGCCATACCCTACGAGCAGTACGTC. V usage is TRBV5-6 and J usage is TRBJ2-7; 7 nucleotides line up with TRBD1. Trimming removed 4 bases from V and 2 bases from J; junction bases left unmatched: 15. The CDR3 is 17 residues long. Germline V gene sequence: CDR1 SGHDT, CDR2 YYEEEE.